This T cell receptor beta chain was identified during a study of response to subunit inactivated influenza vaccine. Notes on this clonotype: What it binds is unknown.

The study, taken as a whole, reports: The authors proposed limited new T cell recruitment per seasonal influenza vaccination.

Germline CDR1 and CDR2: MDHEN and SYDVKM. The CDR3 is 16 residues long. Between the trimmed V and J ends, which lost 0 bases and 1 base, there was a span of 11 bases. TCRdb analysed the RT-PCR reads with MiXCR anew, one entry per CDR3 protein. The data hold about 700,000 distinct CDR3 sequences, with 12% to 15% observed a single time. The material sequenced was PBMCs from blood, taken approximately 15 days before vaccination. The sequence came from a man aged 50 to 59 who received an inactivated influenza vaccine. V and J are TRBV28 and TRBJ2-3; D possibly matches TRBD1 or TRBD2 (5 bases each). CDR3 nucleotide sequence: TGTGCCAGCAGTTTATGGGAACGGGGCGGCACAGATACGCAGTATTTT. It specifies CASSLWERGGTDTQYF.